This T cell receptor beta chain was observed in a study of T-cell reconstitution after alpha-beta-depleted transplantation in children. Study-wide findings and caveats: Expanded graft clones numbering several hundred reportedly gave rise to alpha-beta T cells about two months after transplant. Recipient T cells and thymic progenitors that survived gave rise to the high TCRbeta diversity observed at day 60 in some patients. Counts and diversity of T cells one year after transplant came mostly from newly produced T cells.

This clonotype was recorded at least ten times. Its cognate antigen is unknown. Unique molecular identifiers were used to barcode this TCRbeta library. TCRdb independently ran MiXCR on the PCR reads; one entry per CDR3 protein. This repertoire shows under 300,000 distinct CDR3 sequences, under 14% found once; its top ten account for around 22%. This TCR was recovered from a male patient aged 2-15 years who had a stem cell transplant for chronic granulomatous disease, so the T cells may come from the graft donor. This material consisted of peripheral blood, taken 180 days after TCRalphabeta/CD19-depleted stem cell transplant.

CDR3 sequence reads: CASSLTGNTGELFF. For the CDR3, the DNA is TGTGCCAGCAGCTTAACGGGAAACACCGGGGAGCTGTTTTTT. J is TRBJ2-2 and V is TRBV7-9, with D maybe TRBD2 (5 bases). CDR1 is SEHNR and CDR2 is FQNEAQ in the germline V gene (reference sequence). This CDR3 region has 14 residues. Deletions cut 2 bases from V and 2 bases from J, with 6 bases between.